This TCR beta chain was recorded in a study of T cell responses to AZD1222 COVID-19 vaccine. With regard to this clone: The target antigen is unknown.

Produced via immunoSEQ multiplex PCR; TCRdb's table is partial and in-frame only. Here the sample spans 82,000 or so clones, 90% to 95% being singletons. Findings and caveats of the study: The study sampled repertoires only after the peak T cell response.

The sample here was peripheral blood, taken on day 0 of AZD1222 vaccination. The source of this sequence is an adult in good health.

CDR3 coding DNA: TGTGCCATCAGTGATTCAGGGGTCCCGAACACTGAAGCTTTCTTT. Encoded protein: CAISDSGVPNTEAFF. The chain links TRBV10-3 to TRBJ1-1, with D possibly TRBD1 on 6 matching bases. The V end was cut by 3 bases, the J end by 1 base, with 12 bases between. Looked up from germline, CDR1 is ENHRY and CDR2 is SYGVKD. The CDR3 has 15 residues.